Listed here are 6 T cell receptor beta chains from one sample, sequenced in a study of cytomegalovirus exposure and HLA in healthy donors (dated by TCRdb to the late 2010s). The library was produced with the immunoSEQ multiplex PCR assay. Held by TCRdb, this immuneACCESS table contains in-frame sequences only and omits some clones. Under half of the omission traces to an unresolved V gene where checked; the cause of the rest is unknown. The sample contains about 160,000 clones, under 90% of them found a single time. The ten largest make up 4% to 4.5% of the sample. Sequencing input: PBMCs. Every receptor here comes from a young man in good health and CMV-seropositive.

The J gene is TRBJ2-1, the V gene TRBV6-1; the D is unclear. The CDR3 is 13 residues long. The germline V gene has CDR1 MNHNS and CDR2 SASEGT. V was cut by 1 base and J by 8 bases, with 9 bases left in between. The CDR3 DNA is TGTGCCAGCAGTGAAGGGCAGGTATATGAGCAGTTCTTC. Translation gives CASSEGQVYEQFF.

This clone appeared once. This sample also contains other DNA sequences that code for the same CDR3. J is TRBJ2-1 and V is TRBV28; TRBD1 matches at 9 bases. Per germline, CDR1 MDHEN and CDR2 SYDVKM. This CDR3 is built from 14 residues. Trimming removed 5 bases from V and 7 bases from J; junction bases left unmatched: 6. The CDR3 loop reads CASSLGQGRNEQFF. CDR3 DNA: TGTGCCAGCAGTCTCGGACAGGGGAGGAATGAGCAGTTCTTC.

The chain employs TRBV5-4 and TRBJ2-5; 7 bases fit TRBD2. V lost 0 bases to trimming and J lost 5 bases; unmatched junction nucleotides: 7. Germline loops: CDR1 SGHNT, CDR2 YYREEE (reference sequence). This CDR3 is 15 amino acids long. The CDR3 protein is CASSLGVAGGETQYF. DNA of the CDR3: TGTGCCAGCAGCTTGGGGGTAGCGGGCGGGGAGACCCAGTACTTC.

This chain uses TRBV18 with TRBJ1-5, with 7 nucleotides matching TRBD1. Germline values: CDR1 KGHSH, CDR2 LQKENI. Trimming at V came to 2 bases and at J to 6 bases, leaving 4 bases not matched to a gene. The CDR3 has 14 residues. The CDR3 here is CASSPDRVRQPQHF. In nucleotides, the CDR3 is TGTGCCAGCTCACCAGACAGGGTACGTCAGCCCCAGCATTTT.

The chain recombines TRBV11-3 with TRBJ1-1, with a weak D call TRBD1 (5 bases). Germline V gene data show CDR1 as SGHNT and CDR2 as YENEEA. The CDR3 spans 16 residues. With 1 base removed from V and 1 base from J, the gap between germline ends came to 13 bases. Here the CDR3 reads CASSLALWGENTEAFF. In DNA form, the CDR3 reads TGTGCCAGCAGCTTAGCCCTCTGGGGGGAGAACACTGAAGCTTTCTTT.

To note about this clone: The same CDR3 is also encoded by other DNA sequences in this sample. The chain joins TRBV27 to TRBJ1-5, with TRBD1 matching over 7 bases. This CDR3 region has 16 residues. Germline CDR1 reads MNHEY; CDR2 reads SMNVEV (reference sequence). The V gene end was trimmed by 5 bases and the J gene end by 4 bases; junction bases not matched to a gene: 11. CDR3 in amino acids: CASSPLWTGQNQPQHF. The CDR3 coding sequence is TGTGCCAGCAGTCCACTGTGGACAGGCCAGAATCAGCCCCAGCATTTT.